One and the same sample provided the 8 T cell receptor beta chains below, sequenced in a study of cytomegalovirus exposure and HLA in healthy donors. Primers for the PCR totalled 60 Vbeta and 13 Jbeta. The repertoire was sequenced with immunoSEQ multiplex PCR; TCRdb's copy has only in-frame clones and lacks some. Of around 130,000 clones in the sample, about 66% were seen once. The source material was PBMCs. These receptors all stem from a male donor in good health and CMV-seronegative.

CDR3 sequence reads: CAWNRLGEQYF. The CDR3 DNA follows: TGTGCCTGGAATCGTCTGGGCGAGCAGTACTTC. V gene TRBV30 combines with J gene TRBJ2-5; D not resolved. The better agreement between TRBJ2-7 and the DNA end casts doubt on the J call. Germline-derived CDR1 and CDR2 are GTSNPN and SVGIG (reference sequence). The length of the CDR3 is 11 residues.

This clone has a single count. The rearrangement links TRBV30 to TRBJ1-1; D perhaps matches TRBD1 (5 bases). V gave up 8 bases and J gave up 0 bases, with 13 bases separating them. Germline CDR1 is GTSNPN and CDR2 is SVGIG (reference sequence). CDR3 size: 13 residues. Written as DNA, the CDR3 is TGTGCCCGCGCAGGGTCGCTGAACACTGAAGCTTTCTTT. It yields the protein CARAGSLNTEAFF. The entire variable domain, with the rest obtained from reference TRBV30 and TRBJ1-1, is as follows: SQTIHQWPATLVQPVGSPLSLECTVEGTSNPNLYWYRQAAGRGLQLLFYSVGIGQISSEVPQNLSASRPQDRQFILSSKKLLLSDSGFYLCARAGSLNTEAFFGQGTRLTVV.

In its sample, this clone was seen a few times. V and J are TRBV2 and TRBJ1-6, with D tentatively TRBD1 (5 bases). Trimming removed 3 bases at V and 8 bases at J, with 8 bases between. The CDR3 runs to 13 residues. Germline V lookup: CDR1 SNHLY, CDR2 FYNNEI. The CDR3 region is CASSDGGHSPLHF. The CDR3 DNA reads TGTGCCAGCAGTGACGGGGGTCATTCACCCCTCCACTTT.

The chain is built from TRBV4-3 and TRBJ1-2; no firm D call. The CDR3 has 16 amino acids. Germline-derived CDR1 and CDR2 are LGHNA and YSLEER. The V and J ends lost 2 bases and 6 bases respectively, with 19 bases between them. CDR3 amino acids: CASSQYLTNEGNGYTF. In nucleotides, the CDR3 is TGCGCCAGCAGCCAATACCTCACCAACGAGGGTAATGGCTACACCTTC.

The chain joins TRBV18 to TRBJ1-5, with D tentatively TRBD1 (6 bases). V was trimmed by 6 bases and J by 4 bases, leaving 16 bases between them. In germline, CDR1 is KGHSH, CDR2 LQKENI. The CDR3 runs to 15 residues. CDR3 region: CASSGIDRQNQPQHF. The CDR3 DNA sequence: TGTGCCAGCTCCGGAATTGACAGGCAAAATCAGCCCCAGCATTTT.

V and J are TRBV5-6 and TRBJ1-5; 7 positions match TRBD1. The CDR3 contains 15 residues. Trimming at V came to 2 bases and at J to 1 base, leaving 3 bases not matched to a gene. Germline V gene lookup returns CDR1 SGHDT and CDR2 YYEEEE. The CDR3 protein is CASSLKGASNQPQHF. DNA of the CDR3: TGTGCCAGCAGCTTAAAGGGGGCGAGCAATCAGCCCCAGCATTTT. Using reference TRBV5-6 and TRBJ1-5 for the parts outside the CDR3, the full variable domain is DAGVTQSPTHLIKTRGQQVTLRCSPKSGHDTVSWYQQALGQGPQFIFQYYEEEERQRGNFPDRFSGHQFPNYSSELNVNALLLGDSALYLCASSLKGASNQPQHFGDGTRLSIL.

The V call is TRBV10-2, the J call TRBJ1-5; no definite D call. The CDR3 spans 12 residues. V was clipped by 3 bases and J by 5 bases, with 5 bases between them. The V gene's germline CDR1 is WSHSY and CDR2 SAAADI. This CDR3 is CASSERDQPQHF. DNA for the CDR3: TGCGCCAGCAGTGAACGAGATCAGCCCCAGCATTTT.

The V and J genes are TRBV2 and TRBJ1-1; no clear D gene. This CDR3 contains 11 residues. V was pared by 7 bases and J by 8 bases, with 11 bases between. Germline V gives CDR1 SNHLY, CDR2 FYNNEI. The CDR3 DNA sequence: TGTGCCAGCATGTACGGGTCCGAAGCTTTCTTT. Its protein product is CASMYGSEAFF.